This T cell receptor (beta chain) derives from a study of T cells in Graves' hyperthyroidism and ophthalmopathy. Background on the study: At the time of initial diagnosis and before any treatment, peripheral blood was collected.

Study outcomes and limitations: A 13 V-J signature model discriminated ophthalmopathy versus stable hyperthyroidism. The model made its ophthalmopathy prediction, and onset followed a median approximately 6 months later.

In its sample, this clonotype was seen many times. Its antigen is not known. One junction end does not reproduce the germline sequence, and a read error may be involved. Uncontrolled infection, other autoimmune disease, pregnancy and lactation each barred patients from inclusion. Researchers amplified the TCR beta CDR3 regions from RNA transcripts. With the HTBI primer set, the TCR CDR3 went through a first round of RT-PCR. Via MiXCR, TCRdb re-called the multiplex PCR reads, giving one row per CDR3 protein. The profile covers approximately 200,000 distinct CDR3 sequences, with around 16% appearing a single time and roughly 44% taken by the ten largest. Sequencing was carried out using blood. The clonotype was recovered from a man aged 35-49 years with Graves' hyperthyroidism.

The CDR3 sequence: CASSANGRFEQFF. In DNA form, the CDR3 reads TGCGCCAGCAGTGCCAACGGACGGTTTGAGCAGTTCTTC. The rearrangement links TRBV6-1 to TRBJ2-1; D remains unclear. Germline CDR1 MNHNS, CDR2 SASEGT. The CDR3 totals 13 residues.